A selection of T cell receptor beta chains follows, all from one sample in a study of blood T cell repertoires in COVID-19. The data were produced by immunoSEQ multiplex PCR, yet TCRdb's version contains in-frame clones alone and is incomplete. The sample contains about 130,000 clones, 70% to 85% of which appear only once. Sequencing was done on a sample of peripheral blood. The receptors come from a woman aged 50 to 60 with acute or convalescent COVID-19. Each CDR3 is given without its conserved first and last residue. The order of the fields is V gene, CDR3 protein.

TRBV2	ASSVGRGINGYT
TRBV10-1	ASRGPQDTGELF
TRBV9	ASSGYRGESSYNEQF
TRBV18	ASSPRPREAGNTIY
TRBV6-6	GSQGGLGTGELF
TRBV9	ASSVAVGGLTEAF
TRBV3-1/TRBV3-2	ASSPGQGRPNEQF
TRBV6-5	ASTPRQEYHEQY
TRBV10-2	ASRDWVSTDTQY
TRBV2	ASSRGGRGDTQY
TRBV19	ASSVQGGNQPQH
TRBV9	ASSGTVEKAEHNT
TRBV2	ASGQGRNQPQH
TRBV19	ASKGDSGANVLT
TRBV13	ASSFPSGGAPYNEQF
TRBV5-4	ASSLYSDNSPLH
TRBV5-1	ASSPEGREWDEQY
TRBV4-1	ASSQGLFGLAGPYYEQY
TRBV28	ASSSHSTGTGDGRELF
TRBV12-5	ASGPHVGQGRYEQY
TRBV14	ASSLAGGLLPYEQY
TRBV18	ASSSLKTVNQPQH
TRBV6-5	ASSYSSQGAPSPLH
TRBV10-3	ALRGDSSNEQF
TRBV7-9	ASSLTGGDQPQH
TRBV6-5	ASSLTGFNQPQH
TRBV7-6	ASSFRDSNRYNEQF
TRBV9	ASSAGTGGHTQY
TRBV12-3/TRBV12-4	ASRAANTEAF
TRBV19	ASSRGTPGGYT
TRBV5-1	ASRSTSGTGIYGYT
TRBV9	ASSEQQGALNEQF
TRBV7-5	ARSLRGNEQF
TRBV7-8	ASSPPAGNEKLF
TRBV6-1	ASSEGGANYGYT
TRBV3-1/TRBV3-2	ASSQGTGGWKGNTEAF
TRBV11-2	ASSLTSGTSADTQY
TRBV9	ASSVVNQGAEEKLF
TRBV18	ASSPDQTVYNEQF
TRBV21-1	ASRTGLRHAEAF
TRBV6-6	ASSTNRDGRSYEQY
TRBV19	ASSYGMNTEAF
TRBV3-1/TRBV3-2	ASTGFENTIY
TRBV11-2	ASSLAFGNTIY
TRBV2	ASSAQGGETQY
TRBV19	ASSISGVGSGANVLT
TRBV6-5	ASSPGQGALGYT
TRBV30	AWSVFGQTYGYT
TRBV6-5	ASSYNVGQGAGGYT
TRBV6-1	ASSDRGLTEAF
TRBV2	ASAGYGNTIY
TRBV12-3/TRBV12-4	AISPGNTIY
TRBV5-1	ASSSSPKDRRSSYEQY